The 18 T cell receptor beta chains listed next were all sequenced from one sample in a study of cytomegalovirus exposure and HLA in healthy donors. Primers for the PCR totalled 60 Vbeta and 13 Jbeta. Repertoires were generated with immunoSEQ multiplex PCR, while TCRdb's copy carries only in-frame clones and drops some. The sample yields tens of thousands of clones, of which the top ten take up about 1%. The sample taken for sequencing was PBMCs. The receptors shown here come from a woman in her twenties or thirties in good health and CMV-seronegative.

The rearrangement uses TRBV10-3 and TRBJ1-5, with TRBD1 as a possible D gene (5 bases). The CDR3 length is 15 residues. In germline, CDR1 is ENHRY, CDR2 SYGVKD. V gave up 0 bases and J gave up 0 bases, with 6 bases separating them. CDR3 DNA: TGTGCCATCAGTGAGTCGGGGGGTAGCAATCAGCCCCAGCATTTT. The encoded protein is CAISESGGSNQPQHF.

CDR3 nucleotides: TGTGCCAGCAGCGTAGGTAGCGGATCATCAGCAGAGACCCAGTACTTC. Its translation is CASSVGSGSSAETQYF. The gene calls are TRBV9 and TRBJ2-5, with D maybe TRBD2 (6 bases). Germline CDR1 SGDLS, CDR2 YYNGEE. The CDR3 consists of 16 residues. V was trimmed by 0 bases and J by 4 bases, leaving 16 bases between them.

The chain links TRBV30 to TRBJ2-3; 10 nucleotides line up with TRBD2. Looked up from germline, CDR1 is GTSNPN and CDR2 is SVGIG (reference sequence). The CDR3 runs to 17 residues. J gave up 3 bases and V 0 bases, and 9 bases lay outside the gene matches. The CDR3 is CAWSVQERGGLTDTQYF. In DNA, the CDR3 is TGTGCCTGGAGTGTACAAGAGCGGGGGGGCCTAACAGATACGCAGTATTTT.

The rearrangement joins TRBV29-1 to TRBJ2-2; no clear D gene. Per the germline V gene, CDR1 is SQVTM and CDR2 is ANQGSEA. This CDR3 has 13 residues. Trimming removed 3 bases from V and 6 bases from J, with 11 bases in between. CDR3 protein: CSVESPRAGELFF. Here the CDR3 DNA reads TGCAGCGTTGAGTCCCCGAGAGCCGGGGAGCTGTTTTTT.

The V and J genes are TRBV7-9 and TRBJ2-7; 7 nucleotides line up with TRBD2. V shed 5 bases and J 2 bases; nucleotides not matched to a gene: 9. This CDR3 contains 15 residues. Germline V gene lookup returns CDR1 SEHNR and CDR2 FQNEAQ (reference sequence). This chain's CDR3 is CASSPQSGDPYEQYF. The CDR3 DNA reads as TGTGCCAGCAGCCCGCAAAGCGGGGATCCCTACGAGCAGTACTTC. Variable domain in full (rest from reference TRBV7-9 and TRBJ2-7): DTGVSQNPRHKITKRGQNVTFRCDPISEHNRLYWYRQTLGQGPEFLTYFQNEAQLEKSRLLSDRFSAERPKGSFSTLEIQRTEQGDSAMYLCASSPQSGDPYEQYFGPGTRLTVT.

The rearrangement links TRBV5-1 to TRBJ2-7, with 7 positions matching TRBD2. Germline loops: CDR1 SGHRS, CDR2 YFSETQ. The length of the CDR3 is 14 residues. V lost 4 bases and J lost 2; bases outside the gene matches: 6. The CDR3 sequence is CASSHLGGTYEQYF. The CDR3 DNA reads TGCGCCAGCAGCCACCTGGGGGGGACCTACGAGCAGTACTTC.

Regarding this clone: The junction departs from germline at one end; a sequencing error may be responsible. The V call is TRBV7-9, the J call TRBJ1-1, with TRBD1 as a possible D gene (6 bases). Looked up from germline, CDR1 is SEHNR and CDR2 is FQNEAQ (reference sequence). The CDR3 has 12 residues. The CDR3 DNA reads as TGTGCCAGCAGCTTAGGGACCAACAGGGCTGTCTTT. Translated, it gives CASSLGTNRAVF.

This chain joins TRBV7-9 and TRBJ1-1; D is uncertain. Germline values: CDR1 SEHNR, CDR2 FQNEAQ (reference sequence). This CDR3 spans 12 amino acids. Trimming left V 5 bases short and J 1 base short, with 5 bases between. The CDR3 nucleotides read TGTGCCAGCAGCGCGGGGAACACTGAAGCTTTCTTT. Amino acid sequence: CASSAGNTEAFF.

This chain connects TRBV25-1 to TRBJ2-4; 7 bases fit TRBD1. Looked up from germline, CDR1 is MGHDK and CDR2 is SYGVNS. The CDR3 runs to 16 residues. J was trimmed by 3 bases and V by 3 bases; bases with no gene match: 8. In DNA form, the CDR3 reads TGTGCCAGCAGTGATTTCCGGGACAGTGGCAAAAACATTCAGTACTTC. Encoded protein: CASSDFRDSGKNIQYF.

The chain employs TRBV7-8 and TRBJ2-1; TRBD2 matches at 11 bases. This CDR3 has 16 residues. The trim removed 4 bases at V and 4 bases at J, leaving 6 bases unmatched. Germline CDR1 reads SGHVS; CDR2 reads FQNEAQ. DNA for the CDR3: TGTGCCAGCAGCTCCCGGACTAGCGGGCTATACAATGAGCAGTTCTTC. Its translation: CASSSRTSGLYNEQFF.

The rearrangement links TRBV6-1 to TRBJ2-1; D may be TRBD2 (5 bases). The CDR3 has 15 amino acids. The V gene lost 1 base and the J gene lost 5 bases, with 12 bases spanning the gap. Looked up from germline, CDR1 is MNHNS and CDR2 is SASEGT. The CDR3 DNA reads as TGTGCCAGCAGTGAAGATCCTGACTACGACAATGAGCAGTTCTTC. This gives the protein CASSEDPDYDNEQFF.

This CDR3 reads CASSYSTRGAYGYTF. Here the CDR3 DNA reads TGTGCCAGCAGTTACTCGACTAGGGGTGCTTATGGCTACACCTTC. V and J are TRBV6-5 and TRBJ1-2, with D tentatively TRBD1 (5 bases). Germline CDR1 reads MNHEY; CDR2 reads SVGAGI. The CDR3 contains 15 residues. V lost 0 bases, J lost 5 bases, and 13 bases lay in between.

The chain has TRBV4-1 and TRBJ2-1; 8 nucleotides line up with TRBD2. The CDR3 has 15 amino acids. With 5 bases clipped from V and 8 bases from J, the junction kept 11 bases outside the gene matches. Germline assignment: CDR1 MGHRA and CDR2 YSYEKL. CDR3 in amino acids: CASSFGGERGDEQFF. The CDR3 DNA reads TGCGCCAGCAGCTTCGGGGGGGAGAGGGGGGATGAGCAGTTCTTC.

The chain links TRBV5-6 to TRBJ1-2, with 9 bases identical to TRBD1. CDR1 and CDR2 from the germline V gene are SGHDT and YYEEEE. V lost 6 bases to trimming and J lost 1 base; unmatched junction nucleotides: 7. The CDR3 is made up of 15 amino acids. CDR3 sequence (DNA): TGTGCCAGCACCCCGGGGACAGGGTATAACTATGGCTACACCTTC. Protein product: CASTPGTGYNYGYTF.

The chain recombines TRBV7-8 with TRBJ2-7, with TRBD2 matching over 8 bases. Per germline, CDR1 SGHVS and CDR2 FQNEAQ. The ends lost 5 bases at V and 3 bases at J; junction bases unmatched: 6. The length of the CDR3 is 14 residues. The CDR3 loop is CASSPSGSSYEQYF. CDR3 nucleotide sequence: TGTGCCAGCAGCCCCAGCGGGAGTAGCTACGAGCAGTACTTC.

V gene TRBV14 combines with J gene TRBJ2-5, with a tentative D call TRBD1 (5 bases). Germline CDR1 SGHDN, CDR2 FVKESK. V lost 1 base to trimming and J lost 5 bases, with 14 bases between them. The CDR3 length is 15 residues. CDR3 nucleotide sequence: TGTGCCAGCAGCCAAGGTGTCAGCCAGGGCGAGACCCAGTACTTC. Its protein is CASSQGVSQGETQYF.

The rearrangement uses TRBV7-2 and TRBJ1-2; D not certain. The V end was cut by 5 bases, the J end by 4 bases, with 14 bases between. Germline V gives CDR1 SGHTA, CDR2 FQGNSA. The CDR3 length is 14 residues. This CDR3 is CASSLGGGFYGYTF. DNA for the CDR3: TGTGCCAGCAGCCTAGGCGGAGGGTTCTATGGCTACACCTTC.

V and J are TRBV28 and TRBJ1-2, with D unclear. Trimming pared 3 bases from V and 4 bases from J, leaving 12 bases between. The CDR3 loop spans 14 amino acids. Germline assignment: CDR1 MDHEN and CDR2 SYDVKM. The CDR3: CASSLRPLVYGYTF. The CDR3, as DNA: TGTGCCAGCAGTTTGCGGCCGTTGGTCTATGGCTACACCTTC.